This T cell receptor (beta chain) was recorded in a study of blood T cell repertoires in COVID-19 (dated by TCRdb to 2020 to 2021). In the study overall: Samples from collaborators originated in the United States, Italy and Spain and spanned both the acute and convalescent phases of COVID-19. The prospective study material was composed of cDNA or gDNA derived from T cells, B-cell-depleted T cells, or PBMCs. Subjects who had been exposed to COVID-19, were actively infected with it, or had recovered from it provided the deeply sampled blood TCRbeta repertoires that made up the dataset. A freely available public database, intended as a resource for researchers studying the immune response to SARS-CoV-2, is where the repertoires were released. Samples were obtained from the ongoing ImmuneRACE study (first 160 participants) and from some 1,300 subjects provided by 6 global collaborators. A de-identified subject ID, COVID-19 status, age in years and sex were almost always included in the sample metadata. Where HLA class I and class II types were available, the types were taken from metadata supplied by the sample provider, not from assay-based typing.

With respect to this clone: The antigen it recognizes is unknown. The sample holds no much larger clone one base away, and base qualities are not on file.

The investigation overall reported the following: How much clinical and demographic metadata was included differed by source and by participant, and the metadata was provided uncurated.

TCRbeta CDR3 regions were amplified from genomic DNA by means of the immunoSEQ Assay, a bias-controlled multiplex PCR. The authors processed their data as follows. Within the assay, amplification of reference gene primers was used to estimate how many nucleated cells each sample contained. To quantify the absolute abundance of each unique TCRbeta CDR3 rearrangement, sequence reads were collapsed and filtered. Productive Simpson clonality was computed per sample as the square root of Simpson's diversity index over productive rearrangements. In its TCRdb copy, this immuneACCESS table keeps in-frame sequences only and misses some clones. Where compared with another copy, unresolved V genes explain less than half of these, and the others have no known cause. That table supplies the V and J calls and clone size; D and trimming were determined from the DNA. The sample data list about 46,000 clones, and approximately 86% of these were observed just once. The ten largest clonotypes hold roughly 1.3% of the sample.

Each collaborating institution followed its own protocols to collect whole blood in K2EDTA tubes. For TCRbeta analysis, collaborators shipped samples as frozen whole blood, isolated PBMCs, or DNA extracted from either of those sample types. The CDR3 runs 13 residues from the cysteine to the phenylalanine. The only DNA kept is the CDR3, 39 bases in frame from the first base. The germline V gene yields SGHNT for CDR1 and YENEEA for CDR2. At the junction V is shortened by 1 base and J by 15 bases; bases outside the gene matches: 5. The sample consisted of peripheral blood. The chain is encoded by TRBV11-3 joined to TRBJ2-1, with 11 bases matching TRBD2. The origin of this receptor is a man aged 55 to 69 with acute or convalescent COVID-19. The CDR3: CASSLGLAGLSFF. The nucleotides read TGTGCCAGCAGCTTAGGACTAGCGGGGCTTTCGTTCTTC.